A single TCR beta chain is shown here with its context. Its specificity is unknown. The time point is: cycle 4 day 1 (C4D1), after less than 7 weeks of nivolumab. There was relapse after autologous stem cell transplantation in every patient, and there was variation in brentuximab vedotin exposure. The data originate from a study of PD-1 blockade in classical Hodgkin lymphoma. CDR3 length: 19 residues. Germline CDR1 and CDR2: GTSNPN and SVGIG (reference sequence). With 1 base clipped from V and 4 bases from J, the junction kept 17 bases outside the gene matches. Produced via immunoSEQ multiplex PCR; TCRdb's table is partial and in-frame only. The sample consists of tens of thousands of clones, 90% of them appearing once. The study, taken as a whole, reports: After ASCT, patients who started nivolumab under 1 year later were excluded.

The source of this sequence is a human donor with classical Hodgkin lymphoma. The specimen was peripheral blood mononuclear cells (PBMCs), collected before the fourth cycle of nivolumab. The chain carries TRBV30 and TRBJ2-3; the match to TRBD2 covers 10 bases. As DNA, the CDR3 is TGTGCCTGGAGTGGAAAGGGTTACTTAGCGGGGGGCATTGCAGATACGCAGTATTTT. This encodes CAWSGKGYLAGGIADTQYF.